The rows below give T cell receptor beta chains drawn from one sample of a study of technical replicates of blood from a few donors. Sequenced by immunoSEQ multiplex PCR; TCRdb stores in-frame clones only, minus some. The sample consists of roughly 50,000 clones, more than 90% of them appearing once. Material: PBMCs. All receptors derive from a human donor in good health. Some clones in this sample may be carry-over from other donors' samples. CDR3s include the opening cysteine and the closing phenylalanine or tryptophan. The D gene is left open where the match is weak. The size field is filled for only some rows; it gives once, few, many or a size class.

V gene,D gene,J gene,clone size,CDR3 protein,CDR3 DNA
TRBV5-1,TRBD1,TRBJ2-7,NA,CASSLGLGQVIYEQYF,TGCGCCAGCAGCTTGGGTTTGGGACAGGTAATCTACGAGCAGTACTTC
TRBV7-2,TRBD2,TRBJ2-7,NA,CASSSGRSLREQYF,TGTGCCAGCAGTAGCGGGAGGAGTCTCCGCGAGCAGTACTTC
TRBV18,TRBD1,TRBJ2-3,NA,CASWTGASQDTQYF,TGTGCCAGTTGGACAGGGGCATCACAGGATACGCAGTATTTT
TRBV15,NA,TRBJ2-1,NA,CATSNPGGGRYHEQFF,TGTGCCACCAGCAATCCAGGCGGGGGCCGTTACCATGAGCAGTTCTTC
TRBV9,TRBD2,TRBJ2-7,NA,CASSPRGGSSGAYEQYF,TGTGCCAGCAGCCCCCGCGGGGGGTCTTCCGGGGCTTACGAGCAGTACTTC
TRBV4-3,NA,TRBJ1-6,NA,CASSQGLQSPLHF,TGCGCCAGCAGCCAAGGCCTTCAGTCACCCCTCCACTTT
TRBV7-9,NA,TRBJ1-1,NA,CASSAGQISGEAFF,TGTGCCAGCAGCGCTGGACAGATATCAGGGGAAGCTTTCTTT
TRBV7-2,TRBD2,TRBJ2-7,NA,CASSLVASGTYEQYF,TGTGCCAGCAGCTTAGTGGCTAGCGGGACGTACGAGCAGTACTTC
TRBV7-2,TRBD2,TRBJ2-7,NA,CASGSTSPWDEQYF,TGTGCCAGCGGTTCGACTAGCCCCTGGGACGAGCAGTACTTC
TRBV18,NA,TRBJ2-1,NA,CASSSRQDNEQFF,TGTGCCAGCTCATCTAGACAGGACAATGAGCAGTTCTTC
TRBV4-1,TRBD2,TRBJ2-1,NA,CASSRPTSGRDNEQFF,TGCGCCAGCAGCCGTCCTACTAGCGGGAGGGACAATGAGCAGTTCTTC
TRBV19,NA,TRBJ1-2,NA,CASSTGQNYGYTF,TGTGCCAGTAGTACAGGACAGAACTATGGCTACACCTTC
TRBV7-2,TRBD1,TRBJ1-1,NA,CASSLGTGFTEAFF,TGTGCCAGCAGCTTAGGGACAGGGTTCACTGAAGCTTTCTTT
TRBV21-1,NA,TRBJ1-5,NA,CARQNQPQHF,TGTGCCAGACAGAATCAGCCCCAGCATTTT
TRBV5-4,TRBD1,TRBJ2-7,NA,CASSLRQGDAYEQYF,TGTGCCAGCAGCTTAAGACAGGGGGACGCCTACGAGCAGTACTTC
TRBV4-3,TRBD2,TRBJ2-2,NA,CASSPLVTGGPVNGELFF,TGCGCCAGCAGCCCCCTCGTAACGGGGGGGCCGGTTAACGGGGAGCTGTTTTTT
TRBV23-1,NA,TRBJ1-2,NA,CAKRRLSNCRRVVYGYTF,TGCGCCAAGCGCAGACTTTCGAACTGCAGACGGGTGGTCTATGGCTACACCTTC
TRBV7-2,TRBD2,TRBJ2-7,NA,CASSFSGFSGEQYF,TGTGCCAGCAGCTTTAGCGGGTTCAGTGGGGAGCAGTACTTC
TRBV7-9,TRBD1,TRBJ1-2,NA,CASSLVTGGLYGYTF,TGTGCCAGCAGCTTAGTGACAGGGGGCCTCTATGGCTACACCTTC
TRBV2,NA,TRBJ1-2,NA,CASSVQGPYGYTF,TGTGCCAGCAGTGTCCAGGGCCCCTATGGCTACACCTTC
TRBV6-1,TRBD2,TRBJ2-7,NA,CASSGGSGRPGFEQYF,TGTGCCAGCAGTGGGGGTAGCGGGAGGCCTGGTTTTGAGCAGTACTTC
TRBV4-2,NA,TRBJ2-7,NA,CASSRDSGSDEQYF,TGTGCCAGCAGCCGGGACTCAGGGTCCGACGAGCAGTACTTC
TRBV7-2,NA,TRBJ2-6,NA,CASSLALSGANVLTF,TGTGCCAGCAGCTTAGCGTTATCTGGGGCCAACGTCCTGACTTTC
TRBV4-1,TRBD2,TRBJ2-3,NA,CASSQALAGEPGTDTQYF,TGCGCCAGCAGCCAAGCGTTAGCGGGAGAGCCCGGCACAGATACGCAGTATTTT
TRBV7-3,NA,TRBJ1-1,NA,CASSTDQRFRESSPVGTEAFF,TGTGCCAGCAGCACCGACCAGCGCTTCAGGGAAAGTTCCCCAGTGGGCACTGAAGCTTTCTTT
TRBV4-1,NA,TRBJ2-3,once,CASSPRDSITDTQYF,TGCGCCAGCAGCCCGAGGGACTCTATCACAGATACGCAGTATTTT
TRBV20-1,NA,TRBJ1-1,NA,CSASGSTEAFF,TGCAGTGCTTCGGGTTCCACTGAAGCTTTCTTT
TRBV19,NA,TRBJ1-1,NA,CASSIERGTEAFF,TGTGCCAGTAGTATAGAGCGGGGCACTGAAGCTTTCTTT
TRBV7-2,TRBD2,TRBJ2-3,NA,CASSLALLATSSTDTQYF,TGTGCCAGCAGCTTAGCATTACTAGCGACCTCTAGCACAGATACGCAGTATTTT
TRBV30,TRBD2,TRBJ2-7,NA,CAWRLAGTYEQYF,TGTGCCTGGAGACTAGCGGGGACGTACGAGCAGTACTTC
TRBV2,NA,TRBJ2-3,NA,CASSAQGISTDTQYF,TGTGCCAGCAGCGCGCAGGGAATTAGCACAGATACGCAGTATTTT
TRBV30,TRBD2,TRBJ2-3,NA,CAWSTSGSGPQYF,TGTGCCTGGAGTACTAGCGGGAGCGGGCCGCAGTATTTT
TRBV5-1,TRBD2,TRBJ2-7,NA,CASSLALAGSSAYEQYF,TGCGCCAGCAGCTTGGCCCTAGCGGGGTCCTCGGCCTACGAGCAGTACTTC
TRBV10-3,NA,TRBJ2-7,NA,CAIRPRDISYEQYF,TGTGCCATCAGACCCCGGGACATTTCCTACGAGCAGTACTTC
TRBV5-4,NA,TRBJ2-7,NA,CASSFAGVYEQYF,TGTGCCAGCAGCTTCGCCGGGGTGTACGAGCAGTACTTC
TRBV29-1,NA,TRBJ2-2,NA,CSAPQVATGELFF,TGCAGCGCGCCCCAGGTTGCCACCGGGGAGCTGTTTTTT
TRBV11-2,NA,TRBJ1-6,NA,CASSLDQDSPLHF,TGTGCCAGCAGCTTAGATCAGGATTCACCCCTCCACTTT
TRBV7-7,TRBD1,TRBJ1-5,NA,CASGKDRVSGGASNQPQHF,TGTGCCAGCGGCAAAGACAGGGTAAGCGGAGGGGCTAGCAATCAGCCCCAGCATTTT
TRBV7-2,TRBD2,TRBJ2-5,NA,CASSLGSWGREETQYF,TGTGCCAGCAGCTTAGGCTCCTGGGGGAGGGAAGAGACCCAGTACTTC
TRBV5-1,NA,TRBJ2-1,NA,CASSLGRIGFGDEQFF,TGCGCCAGCAGCTTGGGAAGGATTGGGTTCGGGGATGAGCAGTTCTTC
TRBV7-9,TRBD1,TRBJ2-5,NA,CASSPPGTGEETQYF,TGTGCCAGCTCTCCTCCGGGGACAGGGGAAGAGACCCAGTACTTC
TRBV7-2,NA,TRBJ2-1,NA,CASSLTPTRISYNEQFF,TGTGCCAGCAGCTTAACTCCCACCAGGATCTCCTACAATGAGCAGTTCTTC
TRBV4-3,TRBD1,TRBJ1-1,NA,CASSQAQGASNTEAFF,TGCGCCAGCAGCCAAGCACAGGGGGCCTCTAACACTGAAGCTTTCTTT
TRBV7-7,TRBD2,TRBJ2-2,NA,CASSRDTSGGGTGELFF,TGTGCCAGCAGTCGGGATACTAGCGGGGGAGGGACCGGGGAGCTGTTTTTT
TRBV5-6,NA,TRBJ2-5,once,CASSRRTERQETQYF,TGTGCCAGCAGCCGAAGGACAGAGAGACAAGAGACCCAGTACTTC
TRBV21-1,NA,TRBJ2-5,NA,CASSKARSQETQYF,TGTGCCAGCAGCAAAGCTCGTAGCCAAGAGACCCAGTACTTC
TRBV5-1,NA,TRBJ1-3,NA,CASSLAGGGYGNTIYF,TGCGCCAGCAGCTTGGCGGGAGGGGGTTATGGAAACACCATATATTTT
TRBV4-3,NA,TRBJ2-1,NA,CASSQDRRVSNEQFF,TGCGCCAGCAGCCAAGATAGGAGGGTGAGCAATGAGCAGTTCTTC